The clone carrying this T cell receptor (beta chain) was seen once. The antigen remains unidentified. The ends lost 1 base at V and 7 bases at J; junction bases unmatched: 10. Looked up from germline, CDR1 is MGHRA and CDR2 is YSYEKL. This CDR3 has 16 amino acids. This sample stems from a study of OX40 agonist ivuxolimab in advanced cancers. Study-level background: Patients enrolled in dose escalation were diagnosed with hepatocellular carcinoma, melanoma, renal cell or head and neck cancer. The study's findings and limits: Some of the lowest clonal expansion was seen in partial responders at 0.1-3.0 mg/kg. Still undetermined is the antigen specificity of the expanded peripheral T cells.

The assay was immunoSEQ multiplex PCR, and TCRdb's table has in-frame clones only and misses some. Of about 73,000 clones in the sample, roughly nine tenths were seen once. Specimen: CD4+ or CD8+ T cells sorted from blood, collected in a trial of the OX40 agonist ivuxolimab. The sequence was obtained from an adult with an advanced solid tumor such as melanoma, head and neck, liver or kidney cancer. This chain joins TRBV4-1 and TRBJ2-5; TRBD2 matches at 9 bases. The CDR3 DNA is TGCGCCAGCAGCCAAGCTCCGACTAGCGGTAGAGGGACCCAGTACTTC. Translation gives CASSQAPTSGRGTQYF.